This section outlines one T cell receptor (beta chain) sequence together with its context. This specimen comes from a study of chemoradiotherapy in HPV16-positive cancers. Looking at the study overall: A couple of HPV16-positive patients' cells yielded candidate HPV-specific clones and common motifs.

V gave up 3 bases and J gave up 5 bases; unmatched junction bases: 8. This CDR3 region has 16 residues. Germline lookup yields CDR1 LNHDA and CDR2 SQIVND (reference sequence). Sequencing was performed with immunoSEQ multiplex PCR; in TCRdb, only in-frame clones are kept and a portion is missing. The table has under 4,000 clones, 77% seen once. V usage is TRBV19 and J usage is TRBJ2-1, with TRBD2 matching 9 bases. This specimen was taken from a patient who underwent chemoradiotherapy. The receptor was isolated from a human donor with HPV-associated anogenital cancer. The CDR3, as DNA: TGTGCCAGTAGTATCAAGTGGCGGGGGGGAGACAATGAGCAGTTCTTC. Its protein product is CASSIKWRGGDNEQFF.